The 13 T cell receptor beta chains presented below share a single source sample, sequenced in a study of response to subunit inactivated influenza vaccine. MiXCR, applied by TCRdb to the RT-PCR reads, yields one record per CDR3 protein. The table lists more than 550,000 distinct CDR3 sequences, 12% of them singletons, with more than 8.5% in the top ten. The sequencing used PBMCs from blood, collected on the day of vaccination. The source is a man in his fifties who received an inactivated influenza vaccine.

This clonotype has a count of ten or more. The CDR3 DNA follows: TGTGCCAGCAGTGGGACAACGTACCTCCCAAAGACCCAGTACTTC. Protein product: CASSGTTYLPKTQYF. The genes are TRBV2 and TRBJ2-5, with D possibly TRBD1 on 5 matching bases. V gave up 4 bases and J gave up 6 bases, with 18 bases separating them. This CDR3 is built from 15 residues. Germline V gene data show CDR1 as SNHLY and CDR2 as FYNNEI. The whole variable domain, remainder taken from reference TRBV2 and TRBJ2-5, is EPEVTQTPSHQVTQMGQEVILRCVPISNHLYFYWYRQILGQKVEFLVSFYNNEISEKSEIFDDQFSVERPDGSNFTLKIRSTKLEDSAMYFCASSGTTYLPKTQYFGPGTRLLVL.

In this sample, this clonotype turned up a few times. The chain recombines TRBV3-1 with TRBJ2-1; D is undetermined. This CDR3 comprises 14 residues. Germline V gene lookup returns CDR1 LGHDT and CDR2 YNNKEL (reference sequence). V lost 3 bases and J 5 bases, leaving 11 bases between the germline ends. The CDR3: CASSHNNPHNEQFF. The CDR3 bases are TGTGCCAGCAGCCATAATAACCCCCACAATGAGCAGTTCTTC.

This clonotype occurred a few times. This chain joins TRBV4-3 and TRBJ2-3, with 8 bases identical to TRBD2. After removal of 2 bases from V and 5 bases from J, the junction contained 6 bases not matched to a gene. The CDR3 spans 15 residues. Germline V CDR1 and CDR2: LGHNA, YSLEER. CDR3 sequence: CASSQWTSSVDTQYF. CDR3 in DNA: TGCGCCAGCAGCCAATGGACTAGCAGCGTAGATACGCAGTATTTT.

This clonotype was seen at least ten times. This chain links TRBV12-3 or TRBV12-4 with TRBJ2-7; D possibly corresponds to TRBD2 (6 bases). The CDR3 sequence is 11 residues long. V was cut by 3 bases and J by 7 bases, with 7 bases left in between. The CDR3 spells CASSLGREQYF. In DNA, the CDR3 is TGTGCCAGCAGTTTGGGGAGGGAGCAGTACTTC.

This clonotype has just a few counts. The CDR3 DNA sequence: TGCAGCGTTGACAATTTATTGAACACTGAAGCTTTCTTT. It encodes CSVDNLLNTEAFF. The rearrangement joins TRBV29-1 to TRBJ1-1; D ambiguous. This CDR3 has 13 residues. Trimming stripped 3 bases from V and 0 bases from J, with 8 bases between. Germline assignment: CDR1 SQVTM and CDR2 ANQGSEA.

This clonotype appeared many times. This chain links TRBV29-1 with TRBJ2-1; the match to TRBD2 covers 13 bases. This CDR3 is 14 amino acids long. After removal of 5 bases from V and 9 bases from J, the junction contained 7 bases not matched to a gene. CDR1 and CDR2 (germline): SQVTM, ANQGSEA. The CDR3 sequence: CSVQLAGGRGEQFF. The CDR3 coding sequence is TGCAGCGTTCAACTAGCGGGGGGGCGGGGTGAGCAGTTCTTC.

In nucleotides, the CDR3 is TGTGCCAGCAGCTTAGCTGTGGTCCAGGGGAGGTACGAGCAGTACTTC. The encoded protein is CASSLAVVQGRYEQYF. The chain carries TRBV7-8 and TRBJ2-7, with D perhaps being TRBD1 or TRBD2 (6 bases each). The V end was cut by 0 bases, the J end by 4 bases, with 16 bases between. The CDR3 has 16 amino acids. Germline assignment: CDR1 SGHVS and CDR2 FQNEAQ.

This clonotype was detected only a few times. This chain connects TRBV7-9 to TRBJ1-1; no clear D gene. There are 13 residues in the CDR3. Germline V gene lookup returns CDR1 SEHNR and CDR2 FQNEAQ (reference sequence). V was cut by 1 base and J by 8 bases, with 11 bases left in between. The CDR3 reads CASSLVPSREAFF. The CDR3 coding sequence is TGTGCCAGCAGCTTAGTCCCCAGCAGGGAAGCTTTCTTT.

The chain employs TRBV28 and TRBJ1-1; D is unclear. V was cut by 8 bases and J by 3 bases, with 16 bases left in between. Germline V gene lookup returns CDR1 MDHEN and CDR2 SYDVKM. The CDR3 is made up of 14 amino acids. The CDR3 spells CASPYGRNYTEAFF. The CDR3 DNA reads as TGTGCCAGCCCCTACGGCAGGAACTACACTGAAGCTTTCTTT.

This rearrangement joins TRBV5-1 to TRBJ2-7; D remains ambiguous. Germline V gene data show CDR1 as SGHRS and CDR2 as YFSETQ. V was shortened by 0 bases and J by 5 bases, with 9 bases between the two germline ends. The CDR3 length is 13 residues. The CDR3 DNA follows: TGCGCCAGCAGCTTGGAAGTATTCAACGAGCAGTACTTC. Protein: CASSLEVFNEQYF.

This sequence joins TRBV5-1 and TRBJ2-2, with 7 nucleotides matching TRBD2. The CDR3 length is 16 residues. J lost 4 bases, V lost 4 bases, and 10 bases had no gene match. From germline, CDR1 is SGHRS and CDR2 YFSETQ. DNA of the CDR3: TGCGCCAGCAGCCCCCCCCTGAGCGGGGTCACCGGGGAGCTGTTTTTT. It encodes CASSPPLSGVTGELFF.

V and J are TRBV29-1 and TRBJ2-7, with a tentative D call TRBD1 (6 bases). The V end lost 6 bases, the J end lost 1 base, and 10 bases lay between the germline ends. Germline V gene sequence: CDR1 SQVTM, CDR2 ANQGSEA. The CDR3 extends over 12 amino acids. CDR3 sequence (DNA): TGCAGCGTCGGGGACATTTCCTACGAGCAGTACTTC. Its translation is CSVGDISYEQYF.

The CDR3 DNA is TGTGCCAGCAGAAAAGTGGGTGGGAAGGAGACCCAGTACTTC. Residues: CASRKVGGKETQYF. The chain combines TRBV11-2 with TRBJ2-5; D remains ambiguous. Germline V gene data show CDR1 as SGHAT and CDR2 as FQNNGV. This CDR3 spans 14 amino acids. Trimming pared 6 bases from V and 5 bases from J, leaving 16 bases between.